Sequencing of this T cell receptor beta chain was carried out in a study of PD-L1 blockade in urothelial cancer. Produced via immunoSEQ multiplex PCR; TCRdb's table is partial and in-frame only. The data hold tens of thousands of clones, with about 84% observed a single time. CDR3 length: 16 residues. V was clipped by 0 bases and J by 6 bases; unmatched bases: 9. Germline assignment: CDR1 MGHRA and CDR2 YSYEKL. Time point meaning: pretreatment peripheral blood. The TCR sequence derives from a man between 60 and 75 years old with urothelial cancer. The chain couples TRBV4-1 to TRBJ2-7; 9 positions agree with TRBD2. This specimen was PBMCs, taken around atezolizumab (anti-PD-L1) treatment. The CDR3 here is CASSQDTIAGVFEQYF. In nucleotides, the CDR3 is TGCGCCAGCAGCCAAGATACAATAGCGGGAGTATTCGAGCAGTACTTC.